What follows are 21 T cell receptor beta chains derived from one specimen sequenced in a study of blood T cell repertoires in COVID-19 (dated by TCRdb to the early 2020s). Library construction relied on the immunoSEQ multiplex PCR assay. What TCRdb holds here is the immuneACCESS table cut down to in-frame rearrangements. Part of the clones is not present; checked against another copy, under half of the missing clones reflect an unresolved V gene, and the others are unexplained. In all, the sample holds around 330,000 clones, and more than 90% of those were seen once. The top ten clones comprise 2.6% of the sample. Sequenced: PBMCs or T cells enriched from blood (not recorded which). Every receptor here comes from a man aged 55 to 70 who had recovered from COVID-19.

The V call is TRBV7-9, the J call TRBJ2-1; 10 positions agree with TRBD2. Germline V gene data show CDR1 as SEHNR and CDR2 as FQNEAQ (reference sequence). V lost 1 base to trimming and J lost 7 bases; unmatched junction nucleotides: 10. The CDR3 sequence is 17 residues long. The CDR3 DNA reads TGTGCCAGCAGCTTAGACCAAAGCGGGGGGGCCGGGAATGAGCAGTTCTTC. It codes for CASSLDQSGGAGNEQFF. The variable domain in full, with the rest retrieved from reference TRBV7-9 and TRBJ2-1, is DTGVSQNPRHKITKRGQNVTFRCDPISEHNRLYWYRQTLGQGPEFLTYFQNEAQLEKSRLLSDRFSAERPKGSFSTLEIQRTEQGDSAMYLCASSLDQSGGAGNEQFFGPGTRLTVL.

The rearrangement joins TRBV12-3 or TRBV12-4 to TRBJ2-7, with 8 bases matching TRBD2. V gave up 6 bases and J gave up 9 bases; unmatched junction bases: 7. This CDR3 spans 12 amino acids. The CDR3 reads CASSPGTSWQYF. The CDR3 DNA reads TGTGCCAGCAGCCCTGGGACTAGTTGGCAGTACTTC.

This chain connects TRBV29-1 to TRBJ2-7; weak D call: TRBD2 (6 bases). Germline V gives CDR1 SQVTM, CDR2 ANQGSEA. CDR3 length: 13 amino acids. The ends were cut back, 3 bases at V and 2 bases at J, with 11 bases in the middle. The CDR3 here is CSVDTGEAYEQYF. The CDR3 nucleotides are TGCAGCGTTGATACGGGGGAGGCCTACGAGCAGTACTTC.

The rearrangement joins TRBV12-5 to TRBJ1-1; no firm D call. Germline loops: CDR1 LGHNT, CDR2 FRNRAP. Trimming stripped 7 bases from V and 6 bases from J, with 12 bases between. The CDR3 totals 12 residues. The CDR3 sequence: CASALEFAEAFF. CDR3 DNA: TGTGCTAGTGCCCTAGAGTTCGCTGAAGCTTTCTTT.

The V gene is TRBV2, the J gene TRBJ1-2; D gene unclear. V lost 7 bases and J lost 3, with 21 bases in between. This CDR3 spans 16 amino acids. Looked up from germline, CDR1 is SNHLY and CDR2 is FYNNEI. The CDR3 region is CASTNQLSGYDYGYTF. CDR3 coding DNA: TGTGCCAGCACCAACCAACTGTCGGGGTACGACTATGGCTACACCTTC.

V gene TRBV27 combines with J gene TRBJ2-3; the D gene is possibly TRBD2 (7 bases). Looked up from germline, CDR1 is MNHEY and CDR2 is SMNVEV (reference sequence). This CDR3 has 12 amino acids. Trimming removed 5 bases at V and 9 bases at J, with 12 bases between. The CDR3 sequence: CASSPPGGTQYF. In DNA form, the CDR3 reads TGTGCCAGCAGTCCCCCGGGGGGCACGCAGTATTTT.

The chain employs TRBV30 and TRBJ1-5; TRBD1 might be the D (6 bases). The V gene's germline CDR1 is GTSNPN and CDR2 SVGIG (reference sequence). This CDR3 has 14 amino acids. V was pared by 2 bases and J by 0 bases, with 8 bases between. The CDR3 DNA reads TGTGCCTGGAGTCAGGGGAATAGCAATCAGCCCCAGCATTTT. This gives the protein CAWSQGNSNQPQHF.

The chain employs TRBV5-1 and TRBJ2-2; perhaps TRBD2 as D (6 bases). Germline V gene sequence: CDR1 SGHRS, CDR2 YFSETQ. The length of the CDR3 is 16 residues. Trimming stripped 4 bases from V and 4 bases from J, with 17 bases between. In DNA, the CDR3 is TGCGCCAGCAGCAAACGACCGGGACTTTCCACCGGGGAGCTGTTTTTT. Amino acid sequence: CASSKRPGLSTGELFF.

The chain is built from TRBV11-3 and TRBJ1-1, with D perhaps matching TRBD1 (6 bases). The CDR3 runs 14 residues. Germline CDR1 and CDR2: SGHNT and YENEEA. V lost 4 bases, J lost 1 base, and 10 bases lay in between. CDR3 bases: TGTGCCAGCAGCTCCGACAGGCAGAACACTGAAGCTTTCTTT. The encoded protein is CASSSDRQNTEAFF. Looking up the rest from reference TRBV11-3 and TRBJ1-1 gives the full variable domain: EAGVVQSPRYKIIEKKQPVAFWCNPISGHNTLYWYLQNLGQGPELLIRYENEEAVDDSQLPKDRFSAERLKGVDSTLKIQPAELGDSAVYLCASSSDRQNTEAFFGQGTRLTVV.

The table lists this clone with a count of one. The J gene is TRBJ2-5, the V gene TRBV5-1, with D perhaps matching TRBD2 (5 bases). The CDR3 contains 16 residues. From germline, CDR1 is SGHRS and CDR2 YFSETQ. The germline V and J ends were trimmed by 1 base and 7 bases, with 20 bases remaining between them. CDR3 region: CASSLPAEGGYRTQYF. CDR3 DNA: TGCGCCAGCAGCTTGCCAGCAGAGGGTGGATATCGGACCCAGTACTTC.

CDR3 nucleotide sequence: TGTGCCAGCAGCCCAGGACAGAATCAGCCCCAGCATTTT. Protein product: CASSPGQNQPQHF. The chain links TRBV5-4 to TRBJ1-5, with a weak D call TRBD1 (6 bases). In germline, CDR1 is SGHNT, CDR2 YYREEE (reference sequence). This CDR3 has 13 residues. V was trimmed by 4 bases and J by 4 bases, leaving 9 bases between them.

The chain carries TRBV10-3 and TRBJ2-3, with D maybe TRBD2 (6 bases). The CDR3 extends over 16 amino acids. Trimming removed 6 bases from V and 0 bases from J, with 16 bases in between. Per the germline V gene, CDR1 is ENHRY and CDR2 is SYGVKD. In DNA form, the CDR3 reads TGTGCCATCAGGTTGTCCGGGACTTCTAGCACAGATACGCAGTATTTT. Translated, it gives CAIRLSGTSSTDTQYF.

This clone was seen more than once but under ten times. The chain has TRBV5-6 and TRBJ2-5, with D possibly TRBD1 on 5 matching bases. The CDR3 is 15 amino acids. Germline CDR1 reads SGHDT; CDR2 reads YYEEEE. Between the trimmed V and J ends, which lost 3 bases and 2 bases, there was a span of 14 bases. CDR3 sequence: CASSSRQSYQETQYF. In DNA, the CDR3 is TGTGCCAGCAGCTCCAGACAGAGCTATCAAGAGACCCAGTACTTC.

The V gene is TRBV10-1, the J gene TRBJ1-2, with TRBD1 identical over 8 bases. The junction had 7 bases not matched to a gene; V was cut back by 3 bases and J by 7 bases. The CDR3 extends over 14 amino acids. Germline V gene data show CDR1 as WNHNN and CDR2 as SYGVQD (reference sequence). In DNA, the CDR3 is TGCGCCAGCAGTGACCTGGGACAGGCGCCTGGCTACACCTTC. It codes for CASSDLGQAPGYTF.

The genes are TRBV30 and TRBJ1-5; 8 bases are shared with TRBD1. The CDR3 sequence is 17 residues long. Germline V gene lookup returns CDR1 GTSNPN and CDR2 SVGIG (reference sequence). V lost 2 bases and J lost 2; bases outside the gene matches: 11. CDR3 DNA: TGTGCCTGGAGTCCGACGTCGACAGGGGTGGGCAATCAGCCCCAGCATTTT. Residues: CAWSPTSTGVGNQPQHF.

The chain recombines TRBV30 with TRBJ1-5, with 7 bases aligning to TRBD1. The V segment lost 7 bases and the J segment 5 bases; nucleotides outside the gene matches: 8. Germline V gene sequence: CDR1 GTSNPN, CDR2 SVGIG (reference sequence). The length of the CDR3 is 13 residues. CDR3 in amino acids: CAYMTGTDQPQHF. CDR3 DNA sequence: TGTGCCTACATGACAGGGACGGATCAGCCCCAGCATTTT.

V and J are TRBV6-1 and TRBJ1-3, with 7 bases aligning to TRBD1. Germline V CDR1 and CDR2: MNHNS, SASEGT. V lost 9 bases to trimming and J lost 4 bases; unmatched junction nucleotides: 6. There are 13 residues in the CDR3. The CDR3 nucleotides read TGTGCCAGTACAGGGGATAAAGGAAACACCATATATTTT. Translated, it gives CASTGDKGNTIYF.

This clone was observed a single time. This sequence joins TRBV10-1 and TRBJ2-5, with D possibly being TRBD2 (5 bases). V was clipped by 4 bases and J by 0 bases, with 21 bases between them. The V gene's germline CDR1 is WNHNN and CDR2 SYGVQD (reference sequence). The length of the CDR3 is 18 residues. The CDR3 sequence is CASSASIKAEMYQETQYF. The CDR3 bases are TGCGCCAGCAGTGCATCCATTAAAGCGGAAATGTACCAAGAGACCCAGTACTTC.

The chain is built from TRBV6-6 and TRBJ1-1; 9 bases line up with TRBD1. Germline V gives CDR1 MNHNY, CDR2 SVGAGI (reference sequence). Trimming took 5 bases from V and 6 from J; bases not matched to a gene: 13. This CDR3 contains 16 residues. The CDR3 loop reads CASSPPLTGGIAEAFF. The CDR3 DNA is TGTGCCAGCAGTCCGCCATTAACAGGGGGCATCGCTGAAGCTTTCTTT.

CDR3 in DNA: TGCGCCAGCAGCTTCCAGGGGGCTGTGAACACTGAAGCTTTCTTT. It translates to CASSFQGAVNTEAFF. The chain couples TRBV5-1 to TRBJ1-1, with TRBD1 matching 8 bases. Germline values: CDR1 SGHRS, CDR2 YFSETQ. The CDR3 has 15 amino acids. Losses at the gene ends were 2 bases for V and 0 bases for J; bases not matched to a gene: 3.

This clone was recorded once. J is TRBJ1-2 and V is TRBV24-1; no firm D call. V was trimmed by 2 bases and J by 5 bases, leaving 2 bases between them. The CDR3 consists of 11 residues. Germline CDR1 KGHDR, CDR2 SFDVKD. CDR3 nucleotides: TGTGCCACCAGTGATTCGTATGGCTACACCTTC. Its translation: CATSDSYGYTF.